This section outlines one T cell receptor beta chain sequence together with its context. TCRdb re-called the RT-PCR reads with MiXCR, one entry per CDR3 protein. The data hold about a million distinct CDR3 sequences, with about a sixth observed a single time. This entry is derived from a study of patients and donors after allogeneic stem cell transplantation. After removal of 5 bases from V and 4 bases from J, the junction contained 9 bases not matched to a gene. This CDR3 region has 16 residues. The gene calls are TRBV12-3 or TRBV12-4 and TRBJ2-5; 11 nucleotides align to TRBD1. Sequencing used blood, either unsorted or a sorted T cell fraction (not recorded which). The receptor was isolated from a human donor who was either an allogeneic HSCT recipient or a stem cell or donor lymphocyte infusion donor (not recorded which). It is not recorded whose cells these are; they may come from a transplant donor. CDR3 region: CASSRGQGAWGETQYF. The CDR3 DNA reads as TGTGCCAGCAGTCGCGGACAGGGGGCATGGGGAGAGACCCAGTACTTC.